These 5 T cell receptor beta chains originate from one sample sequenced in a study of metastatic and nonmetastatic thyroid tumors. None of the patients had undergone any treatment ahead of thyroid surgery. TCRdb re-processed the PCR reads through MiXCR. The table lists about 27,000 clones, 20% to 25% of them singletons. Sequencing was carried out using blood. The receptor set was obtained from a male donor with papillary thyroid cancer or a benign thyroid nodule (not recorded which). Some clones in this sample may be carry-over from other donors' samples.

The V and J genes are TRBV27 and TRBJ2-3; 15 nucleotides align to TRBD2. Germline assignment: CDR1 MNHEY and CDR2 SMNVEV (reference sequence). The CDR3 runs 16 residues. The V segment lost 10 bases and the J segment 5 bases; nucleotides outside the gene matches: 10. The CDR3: CATVVPGLAGGDTQYF. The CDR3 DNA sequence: TGTGCCACAGTCGTTCCGGGACTAGCGGGAGGAGATACGCAGTATTTT.

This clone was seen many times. The CDR3 spells CASSEKLEPPFEQFF. In DNA, the CDR3 is TGCGCCAGCAGTGAAAAGTTAGAACCCCCATTTGAGCAGTTCTTC. This chain connects TRBV10-1 to TRBJ2-1; D unclear. CDR1 WNHNN and CDR2 SYGVQD come from the germline V gene (reference sequence). Trimming shortened V by 3 bases and J by 9 bases, and 18 bases separated the two germline ends. The CDR3 is 15 amino acids.

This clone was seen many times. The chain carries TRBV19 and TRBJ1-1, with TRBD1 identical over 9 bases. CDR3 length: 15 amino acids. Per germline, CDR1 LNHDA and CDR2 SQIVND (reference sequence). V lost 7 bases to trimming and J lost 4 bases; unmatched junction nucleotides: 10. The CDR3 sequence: CASTGTGRAGTEAFF. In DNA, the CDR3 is TGTGCCAGTACCGGGACAGGGAGGGCTGGCACTGAAGCTTTCTTT.

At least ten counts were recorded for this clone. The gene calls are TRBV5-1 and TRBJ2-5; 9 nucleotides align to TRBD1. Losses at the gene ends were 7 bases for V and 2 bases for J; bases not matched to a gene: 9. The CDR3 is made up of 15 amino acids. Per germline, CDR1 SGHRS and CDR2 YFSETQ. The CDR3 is CASRTLGQGQETQYF. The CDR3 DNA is TGCGCCAGCCGTACCCTGGGACAGGGTCAAGAGACCCAGTACTTC. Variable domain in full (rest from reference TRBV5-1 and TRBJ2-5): KAGVTQTPRYLIKTRGQQVTLSCSPISGHRSVSWYQQTPGQGLQFLFEYFSETQRNKGNFPGRFSGRQFSNSRSEMNVSTLELGDSALYLCASRTLGQGQETQYFGPGTRLLVL.

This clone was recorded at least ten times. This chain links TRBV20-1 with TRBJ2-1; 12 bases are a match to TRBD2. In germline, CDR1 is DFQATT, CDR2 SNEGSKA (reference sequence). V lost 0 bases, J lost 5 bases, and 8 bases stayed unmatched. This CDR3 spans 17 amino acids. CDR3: CSARDFLAGGLDNEQFF. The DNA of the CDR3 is TGCAGTGCTAGAGATTTCCTAGCGGGAGGGCTCGACAATGAGCAGTTCTTC.